Presented here are 24 T cell receptor beta chains from one specimen sequenced in a study of T cell changes during pregnancy in multiple sclerosis. TCRdb's copy holds only in-frame clones and misses some; the assay was immunoSEQ multiplex PCR. The sample lists around 35,000 clones, 90% occurring once. The input for sequencing was CD8+ T cells from peripheral blood mononuclear cells, taken after pregnancy. These receptors were collected from a female donor with multiple sclerosis, enrolled in a pregnancy study.

In this sample, this clone turned up once. The chain employs TRBV5-4 and TRBJ1-2, with 9 bases identical to TRBD1. This CDR3 is 16 amino acids long. Unmatched junction bases numbered 19, after V lost 10 bases and J lost 6 bases. Germline loops: CDR1 SGHNT, CDR2 YYREEE (reference sequence). As DNA, the CDR3 is TGTGCCGGCGCGGGGACAGGGAATTCGGGCTGGGATGGCTACACCTTC. This codes for CAGAGTGNSGWDGYTF.

The genes are TRBV4-2 and TRBJ1-2; perhaps TRBD1 as D (5 bases). CDR1 is LGHNA, CDR2 YNFKEQ, per germline. V was trimmed by 4 bases and J by 4 bases, leaving 22 bases between them. This CDR3 comprises 17 residues. CDR3 region: CASSPRTRDLRSYGYTF. Written as DNA, the CDR3 is TGTGCCAGCAGCCCCCGGACACGAGATCTAAGAAGCTATGGCTACACCTTC.

The V and J genes are TRBV6-6 and TRBJ1-2; D is unresolved. V was cut by 8 bases and J by 7 bases, with 14 bases left in between. The CDR3 is 12 residues long. CDR1 and CDR2 (germline): MNHNY, SVGAGI (reference sequence). The CDR3 sequence: CASRRREVGYTF. The CDR3 DNA reads as TGTGCCAGCCGGCGGCGGGAGGTTGGCTACACCTTC.

The chain joins TRBV5-6 to TRBJ2-3; D may be TRBD2 (5 bases). The CDR3 length is 14 residues. From germline, CDR1 is SGHDT and CDR2 YYEEEE. Deletions cut 4 bases from V and 3 bases from J, with 12 bases between. This chain's CDR3 is CASSPGFGTDTQYF. The CDR3 nucleotides read TGTGCCAGCAGCCCGGGATTTGGGACAGATACGCAGTATTTT.

The chain links TRBV5-1 to TRBJ2-7; 7 nucleotides line up with TRBD1. This CDR3 has 14 residues. CDR1 is SGHRS, CDR2 YFSETQ, per germline. V lost 3 bases, J lost 4 bases, and 7 bases stayed unmatched. In DNA form, the CDR3 reads TGCGCCAGCAGCTATGAACAGGGGACGTACGAGCAGTACTTC. It specifies CASSYEQGTYEQYF. The complete variable domain, with remaining parts taken from reference TRBV5-1 and TRBJ2-7, reads KAGVTQTPRYLIKTRGQQVTLSCSPISGHRSVSWYQQTPGQGLQFLFEYFSETQRNKGNFPGRFSGRQFSNSRSEMNVSTLELGDSALYLCASSYEQGTYEQYFGPGTRLTVT.

The rearrangement links TRBV27 to TRBJ1-2; 9 nucleotides align to TRBD1. J lost 6 bases, V lost 3 bases, and 8 bases had no gene match. Germline loops: CDR1 MNHEY, CDR2 SMNVEV (reference sequence). This CDR3 is 15 amino acids long. CDR3 sequence reads: CASSFPGQGLDGYTF. The DNA of the CDR3 is TGTGCCAGCAGTTTTCCGGGACAGGGTTTGGATGGCTACACCTTC.

This rearrangement joins TRBV9 to TRBJ2-7; no clear D gene. CDR1 SGDLS and CDR2 YYNGEE come from the germline V gene. Trimming stripped 0 bases from V and 5 bases from J, with 3 bases between. The CDR3 length is 11 residues. CDR3 region: CASSVVNEQYF. The CDR3 region has the DNA TGTGCCAGCAGCGTAGTAAACGAGCAGTACTTC. The full variable domain, with the rest looked up from reference TRBV9 and TRBJ2-7, is DSGVTQTPKHLITATGQRVTLRCSPRSGDLSVYWYQQSLDQGLQFLIQYYNGEERAKGNILERFSAQQFPDLHSELNLSSLELGDSALYFCASSVVNEQYFGPGTRLTVT.

The chain links TRBV21-1 to TRBJ1-3; the table's D call of TRBD1 was not tested on the DNA. TRBV21-1 is given as a pseudogene. The CDR3 covers 21 residues. Written as DNA, the CDR3 is TGTGCCAGCAGCAGAGTCCCGGGACAGTGCCCCGGAGGGGTCTCTGGAAACACCATATATTTT. Translated: CASSRVPGQCPGGVSGNTIYF.

The genes are TRBV7-9 and TRBJ1-1, with D maybe TRBD1 (5 bases). Germline values: CDR1 SEHNR, CDR2 FQNEAQ (reference sequence). The CDR3 totals 13 residues. Trimming shortened V by 4 bases and J by 4 bases, and 10 bases separated the two germline ends. CDR3 in amino acids: CASSSGGSTEAFF. CDR3 coding DNA: TGTGCCAGCAGCTCTGGGGGGAGCACTGAAGCTTTCTTT.

As to this clone: Other DNA variants within this sample encode the same CDR3. The rearrangement links TRBV19 to TRBJ2-7; D is perhaps TRBD1 (6 bases). CDR3 length equals 14 residues. Germline V CDR1 and CDR2: LNHDA, SQIVND (reference sequence). The V gene lost 5 bases and the J gene lost 1 base, with 12 bases spanning the gap. CDR3 amino acids: CASSPTGLSYEQYF. The CDR3 nucleotides are TGTGCCAGTAGTCCGACAGGCCTATCCTACGAGCAGTACTTC. The full variable domain, rest sourced from reference TRBV19 and TRBJ2-7, is DGGITQSPKYLFRKEGQNVTLSCEQNLNHDAMYWYRQDPGQGLRLIYYSQIVNDFQKGDIAEGYSVSREKKESFPLTVTSAQKNPTAFYLCASSPTGLSYEQYFGPGTRLTVT.

The V and J genes are TRBV7-2 and TRBJ1-4; D possibly corresponds to TRBD1 (6 bases). The CDR3 spans 16 residues. Per germline, CDR1 SGHTA and CDR2 FQGNSA. Between the trimmed V and J ends, which lost 1 base and 8 bases, there was a span of 17 bases. CDR3 region: CASSLEDEAGVEKLFF. Here the CDR3 DNA reads TGTGCCAGCAGCTTAGAGGACGAGGCAGGGGTCGAAAAACTGTTTTTT.

This chain uses TRBV5-5 with TRBJ2-1, with TRBD1 as a possible D gene (6 bases). The V gene's germline CDR1 is SGHKS and CDR2 YYEKEE (reference sequence). Trimming shortened V by 2 bases and J by 3 bases, and 15 bases separated the two germline ends. This CDR3 comprises 16 residues. CDR3 loop: CASSFNPVRGYNEQFF. The CDR3 DNA is TGTGCCAGCAGCTTTAATCCTGTCAGGGGCTACAATGAGCAGTTCTTC.

This rearrangement joins TRBV11-1 to TRBJ1-1, with D perhaps matching TRBD1 (5 bases). V was clipped by 0 bases and J by 0 bases, with 11 bases between them. This CDR3 is 16 amino acids long. Germline lookup yields CDR1 SGHAT and CDR2 FQDESV (reference sequence). As DNA, the CDR3 is TGTGCCAGCAGCTTAGCGCCGGCAGGGCTGAACACTGAAGCTTTCTTT. As protein: CASSLAPAGLNTEAFF.

The V and J genes are TRBV6-5 and TRBJ1-2; 7 bases are shared with TRBD1. The CDR3 runs 14 residues. CDR1 and CDR2 from the germline V gene are MNHEY and SVGAGI. Unmatched junction bases numbered 2, after V lost 0 bases and J lost 4 bases. The CDR3 region has the DNA TGTGCCAGCAGTTACTCGACAGGGCCCTATGGCTACACCTTC. As protein: CASSYSTGPYGYTF.

The chain couples TRBV28 to TRBJ1-2, with D uncertain. There are 14 residues in the CDR3. Trimming took 6 bases from V and 2 from J, leaving 13 bases between them. CDR1 and CDR2 from the germline V gene are MDHEN and SYDVKM. CDR3 sequence (DNA): TGTGCCAGCAGAATATCGGGAGAAAACTATGGCTACACCTTC. Translation gives CASRISGENYGYTF.

The CDR3 loop reads CASSQELAWTTDTQYF. The CDR3, as DNA: TGCGCCAGCAGCCAAGAACTAGCATGGACCACAGATACGCAGTATTTT. J is TRBJ2-3 and V is TRBV4-1, with TRBD2 as a possible D gene (6 bases). The germline gives CDR1 MGHRA, CDR2 YSYEKL. The V gene lost 0 bases and the J gene lost 2 bases, with 12 bases spanning the gap. The CDR3 totals 16 residues.

The V and J genes are TRBV6-6 and TRBJ2-7; D perhaps matches TRBD1 (5 bases). Germline loops: CDR1 MNHNY, CDR2 SVGAGI (reference sequence). V was cut by 0 bases and J by 6 bases, with 6 bases left in between. The CDR3 has 12 amino acids. CDR3 sequence (DNA): TGTGCCAGCAGTTACTCGGGGCCCGAGCAGTACTTC. This encodes CASSYSGPEQYF.

The rearrangement uses TRBV7-9 and TRBJ2-4; D possibly corresponds to TRBD1 (5 bases). CDR1 is SEHNR and CDR2 is FQNEAQ in the germline V gene (reference sequence). The CDR3 has 12 amino acids. Trimming removed 4 bases at V and 12 bases at J, with 13 bases between. CDR3 residues: CASSSDSSGQYF. The DNA of the CDR3 is TGTGCCAGCAGCTCCGACAGCTCTGGTCAGTACTTC.

The CDR3: CATEDRVQETQYF. The CDR3 DNA is TGTGCCACCGAGGACAGGGTTCAGGAGACCCAGTACTTC. The chain has TRBV2 and TRBJ2-5; 8 bases are a match to TRBD1. Germline lookup yields CDR1 SNHLY and CDR2 FYNNEI. The CDR3 has 13 residues. V dropped 10 bases and J dropped 5; count of bases not matched to a gene: 9.

Of note for this clone: At one end, the junction sequence differs from germline, possibly due to a read error. The gene calls are TRBV7-7 and TRBJ2-1; 10 bases match TRBD2. Germline lookup yields CDR1 SSHAT and CDR2 FNYEAQ (reference sequence). The CDR3 extends over 15 amino acids. The CDR3 DNA reads as TGTGCTAGCAGCTCAAGCGGGGGGGAGAACAATGAGCAGTTCTTC. This gives the protein CASSSSGGENNEQFF. The whole variable domain, remainder taken from reference TRBV7-7 and TRBJ2-1, is GAGVSQSPRYKVTKRGQDVTLRCDPISSHATLYWYQQALGQGPEFLTYFNYEAQPDKSGLPSDRFSAERPEGSISTLTIQRTEQRDSAMYRCASSSSGGENNEQFFGPGTRLTVL.

This chain uses TRBV4-2 with TRBJ2-7, with TRBD1 identical over 7 bases. V lost 2 bases and J lost 13; bases outside the gene matches: 20. Germline CDR1 reads LGHNA; CDR2 reads YNFKEQ. This CDR3 contains 16 residues. CDR3 in DNA: TGTGCCAGCAGCCAAACCCCACTGGACAGGAACCAGATCCCCTACTTC. Translating it yields CASSQTPLDRNQIPYF.

Sample share makes this clone medium-sized. The chain recombines TRBV19 with TRBJ1-1, with D perhaps matching TRBD1 (5 bases). Trimming took 4 bases from V and 6 from J, leaving 15 bases between them. From germline, CDR1 is LNHDA and CDR2 SQIVND (reference sequence). This CDR3 spans 14 amino acids. CDR3 sequence reads: CASSSLSGSAEAFF. In DNA form, the CDR3 reads TGTGCCAGTAGTAGCCTCTCAGGGTCCGCTGAAGCTTTCTTT. Full variable domain (outside the CDR3, taken from reference TRBV19 and TRBJ1-1): DGGITQSPKYLFRKEGQNVTLSCEQNLNHDAMYWYRQDPGQGLRLIYYSQIVNDFQKGDIAEGYSVSREKKESFPLTVTSAQKNPTAFYLCASSSLSGSAEAFFGQGTRLTVV.

The chain employs TRBV4-3 and TRBJ1-2; the match to TRBD1 covers 10 bases. The J segment lost 1 base and the V segment lost 1 base, leaving 9 bases of the junction unmatched. The CDR3 is made up of 18 amino acids. CDR1 and CDR2 from the germline V gene are LGHNA and YSLEER. The CDR3 is CASSQVTGTGELNYGYTF. CDR3 in DNA: TGCGCCAGCAGCCAAGTCACCGGGACAGGGGAGCTTAACTATGGCTACACCTTC.

This clone was counted only a few times. This chain joins TRBV6-6 and TRBJ1-2, with 9 positions matching TRBD1. Trimming took 5 bases from V and 8 from J; bases not matched to a gene: 6. The CDR3 is 13 amino acids. Per germline, CDR1 MNHNY and CDR2 SVGAGI (reference sequence). The CDR3, as DNA: TGTGCCAGCAGTCACAGGGGGCGCCGGGGCTACACCTTC. It is translated as CASSHRGRRGYTF.